The rows below give T cell receptor beta chains drawn from one sample of a study of beta chain features in type 1 diabetes. Generated by immunoSEQ multiplex PCR, the TCRdb table keeps only in-frame clones and is missing some. The sample has about 240,000 clones; 25% to 35% are singletons. The sequenced sample consisted of central memory CD4+ T cells from blood. The receptors come from a young man in good health. Each CDR3 is given with its conserved first and last residue. A D gene is named only where the DNA matches it firmly. Rows may omit the clone size; those that give it use once, few, many or a size class.

j_call,clone_size,d_call,v_call,cdr3_aa,cdr3_nt
TRBJ1-5,-,TRBD1,TRBV30,CAWSLQGVSQPQHF,TGTGCCTGGAGTTTACAGGGGGTAAGTCAGCCCCAGCATTTT
TRBJ2-3,-,TRBD1,TRBV15,CATSRDLNRGIADTQYF,TGTGCCACCAGCAGAGATCTGAACAGGGGGATCGCAGATACGCAGTATTTT
TRBJ2-3,few,TRBD1,TRBV2,CASSDLVGQTAGDTQYF,TGTGCCAGCAGTGACTTAGTGGGACAGACTGCAGGAGATACGCAGTATTTT
TRBJ2-2,few,-,TRBV5-1,CASSLEGQNLNTGELFF,TGCGCCAGCAGCTTGGAAGGACAGAACCTGAACACCGGGGAGCTGTTTTTT
TRBJ2-2,-,-,TRBV11-2,CASSLSDRRATGELFF,TGTGCCAGCAGCTTATCGGATAGACGGGCCACCGGGGAGCTGTTTTTT
TRBJ2-3,-,TRBD1,TRBV28,CASSSLQGAWGDTQYF,TGTGCCAGCAGTTCCCTACAGGGGGCTTGGGGAGATACGCAGTATTTT
TRBJ2-7,few,TRBD1,TRBV5-1,CASSPRPGQGSYEQYF,TGCGCCAGCAGCCCACGACCCGGACAGGGTTCATACGAGCAGTACTTC
TRBJ2-2,-,-,TRBV29-1,CSVEFRPNTGELFF,TGCAGCGTTGAATTTCGCCCAAACACCGGGGAGCTGTTTTTT
TRBJ2-1,-,-,TRBV18,CASSPGEGVYNEQFF,TGTGCCAGCTCACCAGGGGAAGGGGTCTACAATGAGCAGTTCTTC
TRBJ1-2,-,-,TRBV9,CASSVGPGTNYGYTF,TGTGCCAGCAGCGTAGGTCCCGGCACAAACTATGGCTACACCTTC
TRBJ2-7,few,TRBD2,TRBV7-2,CASSHGTSGGQYF,TGTGCCAGCAGCCACGGGACTAGCGGGGGACAGTACTTC
TRBJ1-2,few,-,TRBV7-6,CASSPMALWRTF,TGTGCCAGCAGCCCCATGGCGCTCTGGAGGACCTTC
TRBJ2-1,few,-,TRBV5-1,CASSTGPDNEQFF,TGCGCCAGCAGCACAGGACCCGACAATGAGCAGTTCTTC
TRBJ1-2,-,-,TRBV7-2,CASSLFSQGDGYTF,TGTGCCAGCAGCTTATTCAGTCAGGGTGATGGCTACACCTTC
TRBJ2-4,-,TRBD2,TRBV7-2,CASSLGGVGNIQYF,TGTGCCAGCAGCTTGGGAGGGGTCGGAAACATTCAGTACTTC
TRBJ2-1,-,-,TRBV28,CASRPGGDNYPYNEQFF,TGTGCCAGCAGGCCGGGTGGGGACAATTATCCTTACAATGAGCAGTTCTTC
TRBJ1-4,-,-,TRBV10-3,CAIRGTSEKLFF,TGTGCCATCAGGGGGACATCGGAAAAACTGTTTTTT
TRBJ2-7,few,-,TRBV12-5,CASALAQGGYEQYF,TGTGCTAGTGCCCTTGCACAGGGGGGGTACGAGCAGTACTTC
TRBJ2-2,-,-,TRBV14,CASRGVGDTGELFF,TGTGCCAGCAGGGGAGTAGGGGACACCGGGGAGCTGTTTTTT